These 13 T cell receptor beta chains were sequenced from one sample in a study of cytomegalovirus exposure and HLA in healthy donors. PCR primers comprised 60 Vbeta and 13 Jbeta primers. Assay: immunoSEQ multiplex PCR; the TCRdb copy retains only in-frame clones and omits some. Of about 100,000 clones in the sample, 79% were seen once. Sequenced input: PBMCs. The receptor source for this set is a woman aged 40 to 55 in good health and CMV-seronegative.

The V call is TRBV28, the J call TRBJ1-2, with unresolved D. CDR3 length: 12 residues. V was trimmed by 5 bases and J by 5 bases, leaving 9 bases between them. Germline V lookup: CDR1 MDHEN, CDR2 SYDVKM. CDR3 DNA sequence: TGTGCCAGCAGTATGTGGCCGTATGGCTACACCTTC. Its protein is CASSMWPYGYTF.

This chain joins TRBV7-2 and TRBJ1-5, with D uncertain. CDR3 length equals 14 residues. Germline CDR1 SGHTA, CDR2 FQGNSA. The V gene lost 4 bases and the J gene lost 7 bases, with 14 bases spanning the gap. CDR3: CASSSPPGIQPQHF. The CDR3 nucleotides are TGTGCCAGCAGCTCACCACCGGGGATCCAGCCCCAGCATTTT.

V usage is TRBV20-1 and J usage is TRBJ1-1; no clear D. Germline V gene data show CDR1 as DFQATT and CDR2 as SNEGSKA (reference sequence). This CDR3 has 11 residues. Trimming stripped 3 bases from V and 8 bases from J, with 10 bases between. The CDR3: CSASNLQEAFF. CDR3 nucleotide sequence: TGCAGTGCTAGTAACCTACAGGAAGCTTTCTTT.

This chain links TRBV28 with TRBJ2-5; 8 bases are shared with TRBD1. This CDR3 spans 12 amino acids. Germline V lookup: CDR1 MDHEN, CDR2 SYDVKM. With 5 bases clipped from V and 13 bases from J, the junction kept 9 bases outside the gene matches. CDR3 DNA sequence: TGTGCCAGCAGTCTGCGACAGGGGAGGAGGTACTTC. This sequence encodes CASSLRQGRRYF.

The chain carries TRBV5-6 and TRBJ1-1, with a possible D match to TRBD1 (5 bases). Germline V lookup: CDR1 SGHDT, CDR2 YYEEEE. The CDR3 covers 15 residues. V dropped 4 bases and J dropped 3 bases, with 16 bases sitting between them. Here the CDR3 reads CASSPLEAGDTEAFF. The CDR3, as DNA: TGTGCCAGCAGCCCCCTGGAGGCGGGGGACACTGAAGCTTTCTTT. The full variable domain, with the rest looked up from reference TRBV5-6 and TRBJ1-1, is DAGVTQSPTHLIKTRGQQVTLRCSPKSGHDTVSWYQQALGQGPQFIFQYYEEEERQRGNFPDRFSGHQFPNYSSELNVNALLLGDSALYLCASSPLEAGDTEAFFGQGTRLTVV.

The gene calls are TRBV19 and TRBJ2-5, with 10 bases matching TRBD2. The CDR3 has 14 residues. J was trimmed by 14 bases and V by 5 bases; bases with no gene match: 14. Germline CDR1 and CDR2: LNHDA and SQIVND (reference sequence). This CDR3 reads CASSPTSGAPQAYF. Written as DNA, the CDR3 is TGTGCCAGTAGTCCAACTAGCGGGGCCCCCCAGGCATACTTC.

In this sample, this clone turned up a few times. The V call is TRBV20-1, the J call TRBJ1-2; D possibly corresponds to TRBD1 (5 bases). The germline V and J ends were trimmed by 4 bases and 8 bases, with 8 bases remaining between them. CDR1 is DFQATT, CDR2 SNEGSKA, per germline (reference sequence). This CDR3 has 10 amino acids. CDR3 amino acids: CSATGSGYTF. Written as DNA, the CDR3 is TGCAGTGCTACAGGGTCCGGCTACACCTTC.

CDR3 nucleotide sequence: TGTGCCAGCAGTTCTCCCACAGATACGCAGTATTTT. The encoded protein is CASSSPTDTQYF. The chain has TRBV28 and TRBJ2-3, with D hard to call. The CDR3 is 12 amino acids. Germline V lookup: CDR1 MDHEN, CDR2 SYDVKM. Trimming shortened V by 4 bases and J by 2 bases, and 4 bases separated the two germline ends.

The chain has TRBV5-1 and TRBJ2-1, with 12 bases fitting TRBD2. Germline V gene sequence: CDR1 SGHRS, CDR2 YFSETQ. Trimming at V came to 0 bases and at J to 6 bases, leaving 7 bases not matched to a gene. The CDR3 totals 17 residues. CDR3 sequence (DNA): TGCGCCAGCAGCTTGGGCAGTCTAGCGGGGGGGCGCAATGAGCAGTTCTTC. This translates into CASSLGSLAGGRNEQFF.

This clone was detected only a few times. This chain uses TRBV14 with TRBJ1-2, with unresolved D. The V gene's germline CDR1 is SGHDN and CDR2 FVKESK. The CDR3 consists of 14 residues. V was pared by 6 bases and J by 3 bases, with 14 bases between. The CDR3 sequence: CASRPYFGHYGYTF. CDR3 nucleotides: TGTGCCAGCAGACCGTACTTTGGGCACTATGGCTACACCTTC.

CDR3 coding DNA: TGTGCCACCCGGACAGGGAATTATGAAAAACTGTTTTTT. Translation: CATRTGNYEKLFF. The chain joins TRBV15 to TRBJ1-4; 8 nucleotides agree with TRBD1. CDR3 length equals 13 residues. Germline assignment: CDR1 LNHNV and CDR2 YYDKDF (reference sequence). V lost 8 bases to trimming and J lost 6 bases; unmatched junction nucleotides: 5.

V gene TRBV29-1 combines with J gene TRBJ1-1; possibly TRBD1 for D (6 bases). The CDR3 runs to 15 residues. Trimming stripped 7 bases from V and 4 bases from J, with 22 bases between. Germline CDR1 is SQVTM and CDR2 is ANQGSEA. Written as DNA, the CDR3 is TGCAGCGCCCCCTTTGACGGGGGGCGAGTCACTGAAGCTTTCTTT. This codes for CSAPFDGGRVTEAFF.

The chain employs TRBV2 and TRBJ2-5; the match to TRBD2 covers 15 bases. After removal of 5 bases from V and 5 bases from J, the junction contained 3 bases not matched to a gene. Germline V CDR1 and CDR2: SNHLY, FYNNEI. The CDR3 covers 15 residues. The CDR3 region has the DNA TGTGCCAGCAGTTCCGGGACTAGCGGGGGGGAGACCCAGTACTTC. It encodes CASSSGTSGGETQYF.